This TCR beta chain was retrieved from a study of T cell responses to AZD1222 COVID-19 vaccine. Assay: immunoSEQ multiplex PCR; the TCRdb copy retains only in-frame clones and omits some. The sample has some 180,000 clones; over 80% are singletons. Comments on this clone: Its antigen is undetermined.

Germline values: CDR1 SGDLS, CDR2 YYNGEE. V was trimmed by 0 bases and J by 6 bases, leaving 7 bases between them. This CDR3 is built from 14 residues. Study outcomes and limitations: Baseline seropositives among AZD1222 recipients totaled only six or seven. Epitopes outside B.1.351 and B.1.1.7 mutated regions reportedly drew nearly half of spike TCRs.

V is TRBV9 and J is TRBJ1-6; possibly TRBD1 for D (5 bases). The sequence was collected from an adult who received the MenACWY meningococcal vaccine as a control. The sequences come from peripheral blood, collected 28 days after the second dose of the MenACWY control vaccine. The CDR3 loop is CASSVVGTNSPLHF. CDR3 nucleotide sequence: TGTGCCAGCAGCGTAGTAGGGACTAATTCACCCCTCCACTTT. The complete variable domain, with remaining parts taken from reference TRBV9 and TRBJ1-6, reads DSGVTQTPKHLITATGQRVTLRCSPRSGDLSVYWYQQSLDQGLQFLIQYYNGEERAKGNILERFSAQQFPDLHSELNLSSLELGDSALYFCASSVVGTNSPLHFGNGTRLTVT.